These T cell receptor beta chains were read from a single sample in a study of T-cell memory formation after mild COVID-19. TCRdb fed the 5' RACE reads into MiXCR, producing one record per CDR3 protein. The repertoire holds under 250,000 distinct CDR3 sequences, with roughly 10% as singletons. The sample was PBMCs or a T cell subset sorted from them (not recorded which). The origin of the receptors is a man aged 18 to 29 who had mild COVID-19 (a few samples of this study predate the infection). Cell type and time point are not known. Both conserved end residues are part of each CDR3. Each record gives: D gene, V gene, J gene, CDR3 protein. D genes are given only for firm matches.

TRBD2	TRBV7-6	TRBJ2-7	CASSPKPPEWRGTSYEQYF
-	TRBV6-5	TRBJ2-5	CASSYSGAADQETQYF
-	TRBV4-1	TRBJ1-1	CASSLMAQENTEAFF
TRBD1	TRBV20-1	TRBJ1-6	CSAPKTGRDSPLHF
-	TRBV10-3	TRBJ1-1	CAILPGGMNTEAFF
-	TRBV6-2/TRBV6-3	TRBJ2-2	CASRWGAGELFF
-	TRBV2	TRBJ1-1	CASKADSNTEAFF
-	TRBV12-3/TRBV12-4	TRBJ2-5	CASGQLQETQYF
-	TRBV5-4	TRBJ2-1	CASSLEQGMNEQFF
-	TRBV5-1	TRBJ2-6	CASSPTDSGANVLTF
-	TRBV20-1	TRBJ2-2	CSARIVGTGELFF
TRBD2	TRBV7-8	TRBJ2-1	CASSLTSGIGEQFF
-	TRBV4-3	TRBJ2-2	CASSQERQSTGELFF
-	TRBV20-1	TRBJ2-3	CSASRGTSTDTQYF
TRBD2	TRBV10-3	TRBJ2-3	CASSFGTSGVTDTQYF
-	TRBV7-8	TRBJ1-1	CASSLGRGANTEAFF
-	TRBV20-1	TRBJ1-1	CSATGPNTEAFF
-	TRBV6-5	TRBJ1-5	CASSSGRINQPQHF
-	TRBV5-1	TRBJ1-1	CASSPPGRNTEAFF
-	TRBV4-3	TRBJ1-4	CASSQDYFYRAANEKLFF
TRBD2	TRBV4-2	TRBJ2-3	CASSQTGGSGGTQDTQYF
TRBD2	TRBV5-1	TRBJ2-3	CASSFGLAGSGDTQYF
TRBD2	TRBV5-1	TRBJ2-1	CASSTGLVAYNEQFF
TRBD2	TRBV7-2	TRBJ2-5	CASSLRRGAGAGETQYF
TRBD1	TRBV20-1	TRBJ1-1	CSAMGDRVTNTEAFF
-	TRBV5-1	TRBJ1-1	CASSSMGNTEAFF
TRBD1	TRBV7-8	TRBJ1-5	CASSRDRSSYSNQPQHF
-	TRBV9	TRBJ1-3	CASNPSGSLGNTIYF
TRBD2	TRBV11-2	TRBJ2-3	CASSLSGAIFTDTQYF
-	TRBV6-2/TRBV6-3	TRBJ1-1	CASSYTREAFF
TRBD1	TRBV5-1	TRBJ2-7	CASSFYAPGQGAYEQYF
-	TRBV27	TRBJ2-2	CASSPPSKEAGYTGELFF
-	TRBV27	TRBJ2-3	CASSSNAVTDTQYF
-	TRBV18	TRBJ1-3	CASSQGSTGNTIYF
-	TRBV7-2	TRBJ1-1	CASSLDLLGGTEAFF
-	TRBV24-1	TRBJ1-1	CATSDRAGAEAFF
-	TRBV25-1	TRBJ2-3	CASGTPSTDTQYF
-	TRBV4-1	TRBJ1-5	CASSPASGASNQPQHF
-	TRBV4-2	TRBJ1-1	CASSQGEGGTEAFF
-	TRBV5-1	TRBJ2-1	CASSLSLTASSYNEQFF
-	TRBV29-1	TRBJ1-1	CSVGQGSTNTEAFF
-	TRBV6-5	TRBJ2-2	CASRRTNTGELFF